This T cell receptor (beta chain) came from a study of patients and donors after allogeneic stem cell transplantation. CDR3 length: 15 amino acids. V lost 5 bases, J lost 1 base, and 14 bases lay in between. The sample holds many counts of this clonotype. MiXCR, run by TCRdb on the RT-PCR reads, gives a single entry per CDR3 protein. In the table there are about a million distinct CDR3 sequences, 18% of which are singletons. The chain joins TRBV12-3 or TRBV12-4 to TRBJ1-1; D is unresolved. The sequencing sample was made of blood, either unsorted or a sorted T cell fraction (not recorded which). The TCR sequence derives from a human donor who was either an allogeneic HSCT recipient or a stem cell or donor lymphocyte infusion donor (not recorded which). It is not recorded whose cells these are; they may come from a transplant donor. The CDR3 DNA is TGTGCCAGCAGTCGAGGGCGGGAACGGAACACTGAAGCTTTCTTT. This codes for CASSRGRERNTEAFF.